This TCR beta chain was documented in a study of control samples from healthy donors and cancer patients. The table came from immunoSEQ multiplex PCR; TCRdb's copy has only in-frame clones and leaves some out. The sample lists some 150,000 clones, roughly 89% seen once, with under 9% in the top ten. V lost 4 bases, J lost 1 base, and 7 bases lay in between. Looked up from germline, CDR1 is ENHRY and CDR2 is SYGVKD. The CDR3 is made up of 13 amino acids. The TCR originated in a young man in good health. The chain is built from TRBV10-3 and TRBJ1-1, with D perhaps TRBD1 (5 bases). Material: blood. The CDR3 nucleotides read TGTGCCATCAGTGCCGGGGGGAACACTGAAGCTTTCTTT. Protein sequence: CAISAGGNTEAFF.